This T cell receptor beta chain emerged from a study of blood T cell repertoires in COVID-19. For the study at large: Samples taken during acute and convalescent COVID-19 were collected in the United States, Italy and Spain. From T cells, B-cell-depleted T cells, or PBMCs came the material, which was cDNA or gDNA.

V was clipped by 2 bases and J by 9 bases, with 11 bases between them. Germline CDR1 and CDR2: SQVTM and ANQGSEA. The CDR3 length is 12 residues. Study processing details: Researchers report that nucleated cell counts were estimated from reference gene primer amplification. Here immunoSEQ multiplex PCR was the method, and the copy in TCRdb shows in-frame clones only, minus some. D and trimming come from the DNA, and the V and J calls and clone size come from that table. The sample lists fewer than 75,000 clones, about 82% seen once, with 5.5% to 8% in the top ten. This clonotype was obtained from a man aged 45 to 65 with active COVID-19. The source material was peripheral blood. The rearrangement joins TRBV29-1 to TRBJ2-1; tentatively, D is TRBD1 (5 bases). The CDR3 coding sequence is TGCAGCGTTGAATCTAGTAGGGGTGAGCAGTTCTTC. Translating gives CSVESSRGEQFF.